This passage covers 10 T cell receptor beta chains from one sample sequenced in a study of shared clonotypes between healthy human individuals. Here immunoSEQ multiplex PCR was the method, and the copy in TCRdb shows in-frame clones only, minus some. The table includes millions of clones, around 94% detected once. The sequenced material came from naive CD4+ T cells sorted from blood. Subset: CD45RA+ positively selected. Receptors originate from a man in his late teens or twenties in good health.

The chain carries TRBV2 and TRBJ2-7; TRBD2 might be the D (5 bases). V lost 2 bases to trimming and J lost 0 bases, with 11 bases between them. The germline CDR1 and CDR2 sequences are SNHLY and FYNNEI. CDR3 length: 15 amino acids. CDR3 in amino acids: CASSERASNSYEQYF. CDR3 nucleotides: TGTGCCAGCAGTGAACGGGCTAGCAACTCCTACGAGCAGTACTTC.

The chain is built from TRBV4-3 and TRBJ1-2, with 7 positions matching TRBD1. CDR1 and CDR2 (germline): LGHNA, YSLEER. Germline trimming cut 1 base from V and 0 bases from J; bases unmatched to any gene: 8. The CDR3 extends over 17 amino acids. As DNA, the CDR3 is TGCGCCAGCAGCCAAGTGGAAGGGGGCCCAGCTAACTATGGCTACACCTTC. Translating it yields CASSQVEGGPANYGYTF.

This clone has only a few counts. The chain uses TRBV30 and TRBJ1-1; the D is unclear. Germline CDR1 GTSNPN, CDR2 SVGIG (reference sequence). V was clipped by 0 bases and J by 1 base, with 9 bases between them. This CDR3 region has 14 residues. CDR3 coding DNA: TGTGCCTGGAGTGTGTGGCAGACGAACACTGAAGCTTTCTTT. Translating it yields CAWSVWQTNTEAFF.

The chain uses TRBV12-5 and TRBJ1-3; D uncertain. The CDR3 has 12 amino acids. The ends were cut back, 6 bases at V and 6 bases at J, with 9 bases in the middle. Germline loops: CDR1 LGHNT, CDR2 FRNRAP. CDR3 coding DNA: TGTGCTAGTGGACTCCTCGAAAACACCATATATTTT. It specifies CASGLLENTIYF.

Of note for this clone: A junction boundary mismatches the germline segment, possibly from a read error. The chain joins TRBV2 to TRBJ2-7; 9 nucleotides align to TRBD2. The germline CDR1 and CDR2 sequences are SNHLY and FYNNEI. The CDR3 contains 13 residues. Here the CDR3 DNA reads TGTGCCAGCAGTGAAGAAAGGGGGCTAGCGGGGCGATTC. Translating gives CASSEERGLAGRF.

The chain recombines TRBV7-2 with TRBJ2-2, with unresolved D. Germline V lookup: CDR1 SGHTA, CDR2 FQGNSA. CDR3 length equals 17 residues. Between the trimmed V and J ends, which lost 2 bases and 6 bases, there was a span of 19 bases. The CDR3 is CASSLSPRFIVPGELFF. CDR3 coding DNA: TGTGCCAGCAGCTTATCCCCTAGATTCATCGTTCCCGGGGAGCTGTTTTTT.

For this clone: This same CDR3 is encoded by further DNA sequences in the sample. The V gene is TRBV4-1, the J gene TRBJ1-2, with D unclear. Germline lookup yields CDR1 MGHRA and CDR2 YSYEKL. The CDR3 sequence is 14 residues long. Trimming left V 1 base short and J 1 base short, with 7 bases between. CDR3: CASSQVSGNYGYTF. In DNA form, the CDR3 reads TGCGCCAGCAGCCAAGTCTCGGGTAACTATGGCTACACCTTC.

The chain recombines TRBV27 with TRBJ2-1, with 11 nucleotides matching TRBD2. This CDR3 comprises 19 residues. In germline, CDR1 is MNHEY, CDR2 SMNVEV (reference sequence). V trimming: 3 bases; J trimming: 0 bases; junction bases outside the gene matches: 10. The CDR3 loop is CASSFLAGLAASSYNEQFF. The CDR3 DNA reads TGTGCCAGCAGTTTCTTGGCGGGACTAGCGGCGAGCTCCTACAATGAGCAGTTCTTC.

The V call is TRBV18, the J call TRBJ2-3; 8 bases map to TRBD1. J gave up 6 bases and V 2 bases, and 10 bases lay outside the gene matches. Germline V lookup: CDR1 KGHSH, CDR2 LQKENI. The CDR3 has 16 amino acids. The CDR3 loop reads CASSPSAPGGWDTQYF. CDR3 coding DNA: TGTGCCAGCTCACCAAGTGCCCCAGGGGGCTGGGATACGCAGTATTTT.

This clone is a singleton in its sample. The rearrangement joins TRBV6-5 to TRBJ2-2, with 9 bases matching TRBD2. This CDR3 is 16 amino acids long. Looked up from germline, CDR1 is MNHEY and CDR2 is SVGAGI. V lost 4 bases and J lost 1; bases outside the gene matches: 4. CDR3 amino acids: CASSFLAGKNTGELFF. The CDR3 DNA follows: TGTGCCAGCAGTTTCCTAGCGGGAAAGAACACCGGGGAGCTGTTTTTT.